These 17 T cell receptor beta chains share one sample of origin, sequenced in a study of T cell responses to AZD1222 COVID-19 vaccine. Only in-frame clones appear in the TCRdb table, and some are missing; sequencing was by immunoSEQ multiplex PCR. Among approximately 100,000 clones, roughly 86% were seen once, and the ten largest hold 2.8%. The material was peripheral blood, obtained on day 0 of MenACWY control vaccination. These receptors all stem from an adult in good health.

This chain links TRBV7-2 with TRBJ1-6; a possible D gene is TRBD1 (5 bases). CDR1 is SGHTA and CDR2 is FQGNSA in the germline V gene. CDR3 length: 19 amino acids. Trimming removed 1 base from V and 6 bases from J, with 22 bases in between. The CDR3 DNA reads as TGTGCCAGCAGCTTAGGAGGTGGGGTGAGGGGAGCCCTTAATTCACCCCTCCACTTT. This translates into CASSLGGGVRGALNSPLHF.

The V gene is TRBV19, the J gene TRBJ1-1; no reliable D call. CDR3 length: 13 amino acids. V lost 5 bases to trimming and J lost 1 base, with 8 bases between them. Germline lookup yields CDR1 LNHDA and CDR2 SQIVND (reference sequence). CDR3 sequence (DNA): TGTGCCAGTAGTGAAGGAGGGAACACTGAAGCTTTCTTT. This encodes CASSEGGNTEAFF.

The rearrangement links TRBV15 to TRBJ1-2; weak D call: TRBD1 (5 bases). The V gene lost 0 bases and the J gene lost 3 bases, with 11 bases spanning the gap. Germline CDR1 is LNHNV and CDR2 is YYDKDF (reference sequence). CDR3 length equals 15 residues. The DNA of the CDR3 is TGTGCCACCAGCAGAGATGGGGCGCGGGACTATGGCTACACCTTC. As protein: CATSRDGARDYGYTF.

The chain has TRBV6-5 and TRBJ1-1, with TRBD1 identical over 8 bases. The CDR3 length is 14 residues. The germline gives CDR1 MNHEY, CDR2 SVGAGI. Trimming removed 5 bases from V and 5 bases from J; junction bases left unmatched: 7. The CDR3 reads CASSRDRGGTEAFF. The CDR3 region has the DNA TGTGCCAGCAGTCGTGACAGGGGAGGAACTGAAGCTTTCTTT.

The rearrangement links TRBV10-3 to TRBJ2-1; 10 nucleotides match TRBD2. This CDR3 is built from 15 residues. J lost 5 bases, V lost 5 bases, and 6 bases had no gene match. CDR1 is ENHRY, CDR2 SYGVKD, per germline. Written as DNA, the CDR3 is TGTGCCATCAGTCCGAGCGGGGGGGCTAACAATGAGCAGTTCTTC. Residues: CAISPSGGANNEQFF.

The chain employs TRBV3-1 (or the pseudogene TRBV3-2) and TRBJ2-5; 8 positions match TRBD2. Germline V CDR1 and CDR2: LGHDT, YNNKEL (reference sequence). V shed 2 bases and J 4 bases; nucleotides not matched to a gene: 9. The CDR3 covers 16 residues. The CDR3 bases are TGTGCCAGCAGCCAAATCCGGGGGGGAAATTTAGAGACCCAGTACTTC. As protein: CASSQIRGGNLETQYF.

The V and J genes are TRBV2 and TRBJ1-6; maybe TRBD1 (5 bases). This CDR3 contains 14 residues. Trimming cost V 2 bases and J 9 bases, with 11 bases left between them. In germline, CDR1 is SNHLY, CDR2 FYNNEI. For the CDR3, the DNA is TGTGCCAGCAGTGAACAGCTCACAGGTTCACCCCTCCACTTT. Protein: CASSEQLTGSPLHF.

In its sample, this clone was seen once. The V gene is TRBV18, the J gene TRBJ2-5; D unresolved. V lost 0 bases, J lost 1 base, and 6 bases lay in between. The CDR3 length is 14 residues. Germline CDR1 KGHSH, CDR2 LQKENI. CDR3 coding DNA: TGTGCCAGCTCACCACCTGGGTCCCAAGAGACCCAGTACTTC. The encoded protein is CASSPPGSQETQYF.

This clone showed up just once. The chain is built from TRBV9 and TRBJ1-2; tentative D call: TRBD1 (5 bases). The CDR3 extends over 16 amino acids. V was clipped by 0 bases and J by 6 bases, with 18 bases between them. Germline loops: CDR1 SGDLS, CDR2 YYNGEE. Here the CDR3 reads CASSVEAGRGADGYTF. CDR3 DNA sequence: TGTGCCAGCAGCGTAGAGGCGGGGAGGGGCGCCGATGGCTACACCTTC.

This clone was found once. The chain links TRBV7-8 to TRBJ1-6; D gene uncertain. This CDR3 region has 15 residues. Germline CDR1 is SGHVS and CDR2 is FQNEAQ. Trimming removed 1 base at V and 6 bases at J, with 10 bases between. This CDR3 reads CASSLDPGSNSPLHF. CDR3 in DNA: TGTGCCAGCAGCTTAGATCCGGGAAGTAATTCACCCCTCCACTTT.

The chain is built from TRBV6-5 and TRBJ1-3; D may be TRBD1 (5 bases). The CDR3 contains 14 residues. Trimming shortened V by 4 bases and J by 2 bases, and 9 bases separated the two germline ends. Germline CDR1 MNHEY, CDR2 SVGAGI. CDR3 sequence (DNA): TGTGCCAGCAGTTGGGGGGAAGCTGGAAACACCATATATTTT. Residues: CASSWGEAGNTIYF.

The CDR3 reads CASSQVTGRDGYTF. For the CDR3, the DNA is TGCGCCAGCAGCCAGGTTACAGGGAGGGATGGCTACACCTTC. The chain couples TRBV4-3 to TRBJ1-2; maybe TRBD1 (6 bases). Deletions cut 3 bases from V and 6 bases from J, with 14 bases between. The CDR3 totals 14 residues. Germline V gene data show CDR1 as LGHNA and CDR2 as YSLEER.

The chain uses TRBV6-5 and TRBJ1-6; tentatively, D is TRBD1 (5 bases). Trimming took off 6 bases at V and 8 bases at J, with 14 bases between the two ends. Germline CDR1 MNHEY, CDR2 SVGAGI. This CDR3 is built from 14 residues. CDR3 sequence (DNA): TGTGCCAGCAGCCCCCGGGGGACGGATTCACCCCTCCACTTT. Translation gives CASSPRGTDSPLHF.

This clone was observed once. Written as DNA, the CDR3 is TGCAGCGTTGAGATCCACAGCCCTCCGGCTGAAGCTTTCTTT. Translated, it gives CSVEIHSPPAEAFF. The chain carries TRBV29-1 and TRBJ1-1, with D hard to call. Trimming stripped 3 bases from V and 6 bases from J, with 17 bases between. Looked up from germline, CDR1 is SQVTM and CDR2 is ANQGSEA. CDR3 length: 14 residues.

The chain has TRBV4-3 and TRBJ2-5; 7 bases are a match to TRBD2. The germline V gene has CDR1 LGHNA and CDR2 YSLEER. CDR3 length: 15 amino acids. J lost 5 bases, V lost 0 bases, and 6 bases had no gene match. The CDR3 loop is CASSQDRQGGETQYF. DNA for the CDR3: TGCGCCAGCAGCCAAGACCGTCAGGGAGGGGAGACCCAGTACTTC.

The chain couples TRBV5-1 to TRBJ1-1; maybe TRBD1 (6 bases). The germline V and J ends were trimmed by 4 bases and 10 bases, with 17 bases remaining between them. Germline loops: CDR1 SGHRS, CDR2 YFSETQ. CDR3 length equals 13 residues. CDR3 sequence reads: CASSPKQGPGAFF. The CDR3, as DNA: TGCGCCAGCAGCCCTAAACAGGGACCAGGAGCTTTCTTT.

This chain links TRBV6-2 or TRBV6-3 with TRBJ2-1; TRBD2 might be the D (5 bases). Germline V gene sequence: CDR1 MNHEY, CDR2 SVGEGT. The CDR3 runs to 18 residues. The V end lost 0 bases, the J end lost 3 bases, and 18 bases lay between the germline ends. The CDR3 loop is CASSYSKGAPALYNEQFF. DNA for the CDR3: TGTGCCAGCAGTTACTCGAAGGGAGCCCCGGCCCTCTACAATGAGCAGTTCTTC.